These T cell receptor beta chains were read from a single sample in a study of OX40 agonist ivuxolimab in advanced cancers. Assay: immunoSEQ multiplex PCR; the TCRdb copy retains only in-frame clones and omits some. There are tens of thousands of clones in the sample; over 70% occur only once, and around 4.5% lies in the top ten. Sequences were derived from CD4+ or CD8+ T cells sorted from blood, sampled in a trial of the OX40 agonist ivuxolimab. Every receptor here comes from an adult with an advanced solid tumor such as melanoma, head and neck, liver or kidney cancer. Both conserved end residues are part of each CDR3. A D gene is named only where the DNA matches it firmly. Part of the rows lack a size; the others show once, few, many or a class for expanded clones.

>few|TRBV5-1|NA|TRBJ1-1
CASSWLGGDTEAFF
TGCGCCAGCAGCTGGCTGGGGGGGGACACCGAAGCTTTCTTT
>NA|TRBV19|NA|TRBJ1-1
CASTSGRGNTEAFF
TGTGCCAGTACCTCCGGAAGGGGGAACACTGAAGCTTTCTTT
>few|TRBV7-2|NA|TRBJ2-5
CASNPRRGETQYF
TGTGCCAGCAACCCTCGGCGGGGAGAGACCCAGTACTTC
>NA|TRBV5-4|TRBD1|TRBJ2-2
CASRQVPGQRTGELFF
TGTGCCAGCAGGCAGGTCCCGGGACAGAGGACCGGGGAGCTGTTTTTT
>medium-sized|TRBV6-5|TRBD2|TRBJ2-7
CASSSGLAGGVGEQYF
TGTGCCAGCAGTTCAGGACTAGCGGGGGGAGTTGGCGAGCAGTACTTC
>NA|TRBV29-1|NA|TRBJ1-2
CSAYNTRGGYTF
TGCAGCGCCTATAATACCCGGGGGGGCTACACCTTC
>NA|TRBV18|NA|TRBJ1-1
CASSLWPNTEAFF
TGTGCCAGCTCCCTCTGGCCGAACACTGAAGCTTTCTTT
>medium-sized|TRBV19|NA|TRBJ1-1
CASSIAVGVRTEAFF
TGTGCCAGTAGTATAGCGGTCGGGGTACGGACTGAAGCTTTCTTT
>NA|TRBV13|NA|TRBJ1-3
CASSAHRVYSGNTIYF
TGTGCCAGCAGCGCCCACAGGGTTTACTCTGGAAACACCATATATTTT
>NA|TRBV7-9|NA|TRBJ2-1
CASSPLGQSSYNEQFF
TGTGCCAGCAGCCCCCTCGGACAATCCTCCTACAATGAGCAGTTCTTC
>NA|TRBV6-1|NA|TRBJ1-1
CASSDGGGKNTEAFF
TGTGCCAGCAGTGACGGGGGGGGCAAGAACACTGAAGCTTTCTTT
>NA|TRBV28|TRBD1|TRBJ2-3
CASRPYRTGADTQYF
TGTGCCAGCAGACCCTATCGGACAGGCGCAGATACGCAGTATTTT
>few|TRBV11-3|NA|TRBJ2-7
CASSLTGDLGGEQYF
TGTGCCAGCAGCTTAACCGGGGATCTAGGCGGCGAGCAGTACTTC
>NA|TRBV10-2|NA|TRBJ2-4
CASRVDKHPSGIQYF
TGCGCCAGCAGGGTGGACAAGCACCCATCAGGCATTCAGTACTTC
>NA|TRBV29-1|NA|TRBJ2-1
CSVSQTGLGNEQFF
TGCAGCGTTTCCCAAACCGGCTTAGGGAATGAGCAGTTCTTC
>NA|TRBV5-4|NA|TRBJ1-1
CASSWGRSDAEAFF
TGTGCCAGCAGCTGGGGGAGGTCTGACGCTGAAGCTTTCTTT
>NA|TRBV7-2|TRBD2|TRBJ2-5
CASSQTSDQETQYF
TGTGCCAGCAGCCAAACTAGCGACCAAGAGACCCAGTACTTC
>NA|TRBV19|TRBD1|TRBJ2-5
CATRDRGGETQYF
TGTGCCACCCGGGACAGAGGTGGGGAGACCCAGTACTTC
>few|TRBV6-5|NA|TRBJ2-7
CASRESYEQYF
TGTGCCAGCAGGGAATCCTACGAGCAGTACTTC
>NA|TRBV7-9|NA|TRBJ2-2
CASSLERNTGELFF
TGTGCCAGCAGCTTAGAACGTAACACCGGGGAGCTGTTTTTT
>NA|TRBV19|NA|TRBJ1-5
CASSIGGGSNQPQHF
TGTGCCAGTAGTATAGGAGGGGGTAGCAATCAGCCCCAGCATTTT
>NA|TRBV10-2|NA|TRBJ2-7
CASSERLIYEQYF
TGCGCCAGCAGTGAAAGGCTAATCTACGAGCAGTACTTC
>NA|TRBV25-1|NA|TRBJ2-2
CASTPRQNTGELFF
TGTGCCAGCACCCCGAGACAAAACACCGGGGAGCTGTTTTTT
>NA|TRBV19|TRBD1|TRBJ2-4
CASSPGQQIAKNIQYF
TGTGCCAGTAGTCCGGGACAGCAAATAGCCAAAAACATTCAGTACTTC